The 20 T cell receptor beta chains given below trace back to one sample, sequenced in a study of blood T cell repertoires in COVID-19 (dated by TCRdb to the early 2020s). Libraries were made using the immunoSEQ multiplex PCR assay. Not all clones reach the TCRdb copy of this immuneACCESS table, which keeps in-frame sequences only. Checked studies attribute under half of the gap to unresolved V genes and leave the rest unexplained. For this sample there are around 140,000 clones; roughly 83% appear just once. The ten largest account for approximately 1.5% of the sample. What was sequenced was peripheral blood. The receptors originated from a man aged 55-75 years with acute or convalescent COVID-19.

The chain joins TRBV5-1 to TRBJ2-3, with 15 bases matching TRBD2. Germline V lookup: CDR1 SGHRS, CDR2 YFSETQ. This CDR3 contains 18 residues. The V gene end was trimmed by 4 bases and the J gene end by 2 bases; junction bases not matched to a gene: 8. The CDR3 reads CASSPGLAGGSITDTQYF. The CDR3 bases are TGCGCCAGCAGCCCGGGACTAGCGGGGGGTTCCATCACAGATACGCAGTATTTT.

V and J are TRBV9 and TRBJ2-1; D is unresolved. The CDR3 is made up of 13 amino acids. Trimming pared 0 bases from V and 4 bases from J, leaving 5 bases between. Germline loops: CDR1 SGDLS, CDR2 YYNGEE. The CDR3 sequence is CASSVARYNEQFF. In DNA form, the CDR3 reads TGTGCCAGCAGCGTAGCGAGGTACAATGAGCAGTTCTTC.

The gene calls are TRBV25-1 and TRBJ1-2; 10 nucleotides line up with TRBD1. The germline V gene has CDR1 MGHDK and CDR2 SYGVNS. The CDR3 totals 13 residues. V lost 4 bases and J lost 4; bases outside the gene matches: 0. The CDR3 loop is CASSGTGGYGYTF. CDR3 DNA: TGTGCCAGCAGTGGGACAGGGGGCTATGGCTACACCTTC.

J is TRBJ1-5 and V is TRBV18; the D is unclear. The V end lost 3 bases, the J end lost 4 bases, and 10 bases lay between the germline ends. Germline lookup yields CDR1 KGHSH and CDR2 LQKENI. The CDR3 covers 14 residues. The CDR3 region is CASSPTQNNQPQHF. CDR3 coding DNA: TGTGCCAGCTCACCTACTCAAAATAATCAGCCCCAGCATTTT.

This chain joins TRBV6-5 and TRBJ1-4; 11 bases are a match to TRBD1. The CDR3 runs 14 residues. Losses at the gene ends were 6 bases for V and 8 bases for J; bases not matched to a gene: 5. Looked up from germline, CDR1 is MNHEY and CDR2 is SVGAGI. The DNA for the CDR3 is TGTGCCAGCAGAGAGGACAGGGGGCGGGAAAAACTGTTTTTT. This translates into CASREDRGREKLFF.

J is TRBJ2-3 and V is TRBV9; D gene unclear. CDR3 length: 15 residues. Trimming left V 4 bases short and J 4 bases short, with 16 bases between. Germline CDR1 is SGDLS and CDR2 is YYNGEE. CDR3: CASSPEIPSADTQYF. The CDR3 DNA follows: TGTGCCAGCAGCCCAGAAATTCCTTCTGCAGATACGCAGTATTTT.

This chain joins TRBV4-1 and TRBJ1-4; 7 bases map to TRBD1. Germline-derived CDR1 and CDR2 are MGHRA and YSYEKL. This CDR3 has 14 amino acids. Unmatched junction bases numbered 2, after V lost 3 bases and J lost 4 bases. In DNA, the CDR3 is TGCGCCAGCAGCCACAACAGGGGTAATGAAAAACTGTTTTTT. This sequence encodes CASSHNRGNEKLFF.

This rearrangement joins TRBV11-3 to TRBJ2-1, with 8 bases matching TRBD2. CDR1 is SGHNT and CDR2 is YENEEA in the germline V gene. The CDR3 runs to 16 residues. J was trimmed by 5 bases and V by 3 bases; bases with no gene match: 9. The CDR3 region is CASSLGTGLVNNEQFF. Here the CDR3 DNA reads TGTGCCAGCAGCTTGGGGACGGGACTAGTAAACAATGAGCAGTTCTTC.

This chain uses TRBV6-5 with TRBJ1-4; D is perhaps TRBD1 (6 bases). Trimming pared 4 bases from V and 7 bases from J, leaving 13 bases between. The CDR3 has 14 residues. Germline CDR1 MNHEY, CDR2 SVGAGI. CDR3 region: CASSLQGTGEKLFF. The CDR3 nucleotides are TGTGCCAGCAGTTTGCAGGGGACGGGTGAAAAACTGTTTTTT.

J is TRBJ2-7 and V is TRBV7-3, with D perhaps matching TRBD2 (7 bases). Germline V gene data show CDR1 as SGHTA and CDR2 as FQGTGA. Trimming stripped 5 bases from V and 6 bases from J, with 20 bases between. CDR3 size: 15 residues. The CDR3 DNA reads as TGTGCCAGCAGCCTCTCGGCCGGGGGGCGCAGCGAGCAGTACTTC. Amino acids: CASSLSAGGRSEQYF.

CDR3 residues: CASSPYTYNSPLHF. The DNA for the CDR3 is TGTGCCAGCTCACCATATACCTATAATTCACCCCTCCACTTT. The V and J genes are TRBV18 and TRBJ1-6; D is uncertain. V lost 2 bases and J lost 2, with 4 bases in between. This CDR3 contains 14 residues. Germline CDR1 KGHSH, CDR2 LQKENI.

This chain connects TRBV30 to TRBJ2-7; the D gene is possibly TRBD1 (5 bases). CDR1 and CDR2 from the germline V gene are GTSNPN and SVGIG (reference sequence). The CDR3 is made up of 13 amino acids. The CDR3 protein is CASARESSYEQYF. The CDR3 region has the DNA TGTGCTTCAGCCAGGGAAAGCTCCTACGAGCAGTACTTC.

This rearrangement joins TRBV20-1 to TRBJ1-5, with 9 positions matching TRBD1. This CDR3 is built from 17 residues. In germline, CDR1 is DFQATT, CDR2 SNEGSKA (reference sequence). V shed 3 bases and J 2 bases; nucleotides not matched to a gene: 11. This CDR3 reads CSASRPGGQGRNQPQHF. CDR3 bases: TGCAGTGCTAGTCGTCCAGGGGGACAGGGCCGCAATCAGCCCCAGCATTTT.

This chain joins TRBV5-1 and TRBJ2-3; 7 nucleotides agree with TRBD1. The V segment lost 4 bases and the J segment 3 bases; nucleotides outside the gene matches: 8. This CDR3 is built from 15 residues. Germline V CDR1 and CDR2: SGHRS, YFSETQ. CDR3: CASSAQGVGTDTQYF. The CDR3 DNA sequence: TGCGCCAGCAGCGCCCAGGGGGTTGGAACAGATACGCAGTATTTT.

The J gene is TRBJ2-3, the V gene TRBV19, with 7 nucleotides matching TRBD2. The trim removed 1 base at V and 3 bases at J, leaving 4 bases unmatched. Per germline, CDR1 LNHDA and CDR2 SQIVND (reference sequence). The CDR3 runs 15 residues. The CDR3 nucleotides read TGTGCCAGTAGTATAGCCGGGGAGGGGACAGATACGCAGTATTTT. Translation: CASSIAGEGTDTQYF.

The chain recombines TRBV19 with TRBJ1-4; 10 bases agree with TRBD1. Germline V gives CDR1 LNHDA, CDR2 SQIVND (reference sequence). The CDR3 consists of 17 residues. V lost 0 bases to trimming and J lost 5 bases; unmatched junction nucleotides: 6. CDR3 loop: CASSIEDLGQGNEKLFF. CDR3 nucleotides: TGTGCCAGTAGTATAGAAGACTTGGGACAGGGGAATGAAAAACTGTTTTTT. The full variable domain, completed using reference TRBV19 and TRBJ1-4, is DGGITQSPKYLFRKEGQNVTLSCEQNLNHDAMYWYRQDPGQGLRLIYYSQIVNDFQKGDIAEGYSVSREKKESFPLTVTSAQKNPTAFYLCASSIEDLGQGNEKLFFGSGTQLSVL.

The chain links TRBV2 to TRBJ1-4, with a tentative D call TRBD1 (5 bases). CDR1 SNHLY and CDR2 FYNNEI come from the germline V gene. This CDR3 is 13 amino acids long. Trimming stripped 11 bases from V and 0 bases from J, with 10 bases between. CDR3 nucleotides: TGTGCCTCCCAGGGTTCAACTAATGAAAAACTGTTTTTT. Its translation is CASQGSTNEKLFF.

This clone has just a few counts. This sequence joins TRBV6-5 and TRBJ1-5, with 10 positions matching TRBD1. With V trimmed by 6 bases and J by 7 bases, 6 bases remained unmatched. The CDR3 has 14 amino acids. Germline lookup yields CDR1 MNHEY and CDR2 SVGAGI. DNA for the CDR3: TGTGCCAGCAGCCGGGACAGGGGAGGACAGCCCCAGCATTTT. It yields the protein CASSRDRGGQPQHF.

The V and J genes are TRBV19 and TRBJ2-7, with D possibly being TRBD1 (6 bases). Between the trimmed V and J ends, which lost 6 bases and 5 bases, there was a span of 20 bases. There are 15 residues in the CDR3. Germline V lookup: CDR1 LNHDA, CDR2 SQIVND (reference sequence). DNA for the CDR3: TGTGCCAGTAGACCGATGGGGCAGGGGAAGAACGAGCAGTACTTC. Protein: CASRPMGQGKNEQYF. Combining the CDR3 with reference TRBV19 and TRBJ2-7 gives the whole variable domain DGGITQSPKYLFRKEGQNVTLSCEQNLNHDAMYWYRQDPGQGLRLIYYSQIVNDFQKGDIAEGYSVSREKKESFPLTVTSAQKNPTAFYLCASRPMGQGKNEQYFGPGTRLTVT.

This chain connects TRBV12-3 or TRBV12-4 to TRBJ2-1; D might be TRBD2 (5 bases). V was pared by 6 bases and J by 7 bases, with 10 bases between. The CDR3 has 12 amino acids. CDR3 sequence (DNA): TGTGCCAGCAGAGCACTAGGGAATGAGCAGTTCTTC. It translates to CASRALGNEQFF.